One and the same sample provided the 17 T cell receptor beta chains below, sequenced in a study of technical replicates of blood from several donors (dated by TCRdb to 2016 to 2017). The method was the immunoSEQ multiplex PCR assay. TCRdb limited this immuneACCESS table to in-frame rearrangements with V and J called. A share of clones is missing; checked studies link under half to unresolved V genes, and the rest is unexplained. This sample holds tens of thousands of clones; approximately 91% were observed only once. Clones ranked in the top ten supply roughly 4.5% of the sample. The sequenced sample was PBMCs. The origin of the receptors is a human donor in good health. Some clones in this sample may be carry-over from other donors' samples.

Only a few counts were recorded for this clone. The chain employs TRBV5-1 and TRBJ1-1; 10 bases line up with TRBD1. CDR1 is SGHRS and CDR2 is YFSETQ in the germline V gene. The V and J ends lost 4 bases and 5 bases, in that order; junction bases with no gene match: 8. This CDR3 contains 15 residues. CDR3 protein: CASSLRGTGETEAFF. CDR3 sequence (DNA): TGCGCCAGCAGCCTAAGGGGGACAGGGGAAACTGAAGCTTTCTTT.

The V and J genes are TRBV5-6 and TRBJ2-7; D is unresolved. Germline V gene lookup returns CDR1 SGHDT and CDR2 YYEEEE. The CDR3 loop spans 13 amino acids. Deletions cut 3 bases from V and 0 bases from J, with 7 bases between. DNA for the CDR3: TGTGCCAGCAGCTCCTTGAGCTCCTACGAGCAGTACTTC. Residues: CASSSLSSYEQYF.

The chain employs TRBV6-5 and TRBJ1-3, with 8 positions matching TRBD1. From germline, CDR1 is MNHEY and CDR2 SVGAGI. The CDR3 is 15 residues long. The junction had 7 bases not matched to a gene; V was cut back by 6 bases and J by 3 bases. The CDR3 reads CASRATGVSGNTIYF. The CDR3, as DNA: TGTGCCAGCAGAGCGACAGGGGTCAGTGGAAACACCATATATTTT.

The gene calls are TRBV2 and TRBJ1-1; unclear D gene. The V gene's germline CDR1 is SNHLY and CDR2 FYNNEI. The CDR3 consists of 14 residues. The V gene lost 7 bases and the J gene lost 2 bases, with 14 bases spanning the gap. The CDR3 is CASILEHLNTEAFF. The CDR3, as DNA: TGTGCCAGCATTCTAGAGCACCTAAACACTGAAGCTTTCTTT.

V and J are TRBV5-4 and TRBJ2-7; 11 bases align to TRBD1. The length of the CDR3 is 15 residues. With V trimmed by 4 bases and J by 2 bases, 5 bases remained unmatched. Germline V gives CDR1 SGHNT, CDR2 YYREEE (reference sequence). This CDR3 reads CASSIRDRGAYEQYF. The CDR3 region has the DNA TGTGCCAGCAGCATCCGGGACAGGGGGGCCTACGAGCAGTACTTC.

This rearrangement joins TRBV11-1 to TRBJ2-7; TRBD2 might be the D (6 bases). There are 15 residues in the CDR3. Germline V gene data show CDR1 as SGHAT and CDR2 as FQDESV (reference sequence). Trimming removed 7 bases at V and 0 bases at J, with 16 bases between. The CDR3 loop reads CASNWDSLSSYEQYF. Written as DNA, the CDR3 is TGTGCCAGCAACTGGGACTCCCTAAGCTCCTACGAGCAGTACTTC.

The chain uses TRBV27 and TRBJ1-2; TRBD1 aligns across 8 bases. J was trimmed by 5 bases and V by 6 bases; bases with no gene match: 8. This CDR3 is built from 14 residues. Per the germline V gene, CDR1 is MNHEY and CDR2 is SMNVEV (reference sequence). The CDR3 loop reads CASSLDRGGYGYTF. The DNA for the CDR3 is TGTGCCAGCAGCCTAGACAGGGGTGGATATGGCTACACCTTC.

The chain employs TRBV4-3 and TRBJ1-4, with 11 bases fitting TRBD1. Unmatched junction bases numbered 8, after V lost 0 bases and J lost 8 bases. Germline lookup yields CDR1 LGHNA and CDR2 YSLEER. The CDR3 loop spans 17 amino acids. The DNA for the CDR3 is TGCGCCAGCAGCCAAGATCGGTGGGACAGGGGGGGAGAAAAACTGTTTTTT. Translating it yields CASSQDRWDRGGEKLFF.

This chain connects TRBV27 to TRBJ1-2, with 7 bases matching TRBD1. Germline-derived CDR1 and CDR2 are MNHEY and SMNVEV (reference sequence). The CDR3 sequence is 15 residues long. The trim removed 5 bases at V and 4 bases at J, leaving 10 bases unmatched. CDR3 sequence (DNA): TGTGCCAGCAGTCCCGGGACAGAAAACCCCTATGGCTACACCTTC. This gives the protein CASSPGTENPYGYTF.

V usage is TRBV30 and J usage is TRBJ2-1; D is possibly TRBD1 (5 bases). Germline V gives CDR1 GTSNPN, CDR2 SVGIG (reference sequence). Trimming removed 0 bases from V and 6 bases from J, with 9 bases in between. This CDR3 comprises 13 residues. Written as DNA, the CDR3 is TGTGCCTGGAGTGTAGGGGTTGGCAATGAGCAGTTCTTC. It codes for CAWSVGVGNEQFF. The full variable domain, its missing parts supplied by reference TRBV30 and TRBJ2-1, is SQTIHQWPATLVQPVGSPLSLECTVEGTSNPNLYWYRQAAGRGLQLLFYSVGIGQISSEVPQNLSASRPQDRQFILSSKKLLLSDSGFYLCAWSVGVGNEQFFGPGTRLTVL.

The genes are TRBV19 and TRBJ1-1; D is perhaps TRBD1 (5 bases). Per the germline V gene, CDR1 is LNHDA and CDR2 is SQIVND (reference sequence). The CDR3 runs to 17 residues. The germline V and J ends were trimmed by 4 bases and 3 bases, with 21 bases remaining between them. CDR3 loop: CASSNRGDVNRDTEAFF. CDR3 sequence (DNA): TGTGCCAGTAGTAATCGGGGGGACGTTAACCGGGACACTGAAGCTTTCTTT. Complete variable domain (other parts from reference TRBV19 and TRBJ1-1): DGGITQSPKYLFRKEGQNVTLSCEQNLNHDAMYWYRQDPGQGLRLIYYSQIVNDFQKGDIAEGYSVSREKKESFPLTVTSAQKNPTAFYLCASSNRGDVNRDTEAFFGQGTRLTVV.

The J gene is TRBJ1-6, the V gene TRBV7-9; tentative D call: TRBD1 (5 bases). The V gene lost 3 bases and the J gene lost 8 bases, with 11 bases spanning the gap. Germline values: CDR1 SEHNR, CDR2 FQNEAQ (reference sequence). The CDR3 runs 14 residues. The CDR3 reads CASSLGTYYSPLHF. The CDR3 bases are TGTGCCAGCAGCTTGGGGACTTACTATTCACCCCTCCACTTT.

CDR3 bases: TGTGCCTGGAGTGTAGGCACTAGCGGGAGTTTTGAGCAGTACTTC. It translates to CAWSVGTSGSFEQYF. This chain connects TRBV30 to TRBJ2-7; TRBD2 matches at 11 bases. The germline V gene has CDR1 GTSNPN and CDR2 SVGIG (reference sequence). This CDR3 comprises 15 residues. V dropped 0 bases and J dropped 7; count of bases not matched to a gene: 8.

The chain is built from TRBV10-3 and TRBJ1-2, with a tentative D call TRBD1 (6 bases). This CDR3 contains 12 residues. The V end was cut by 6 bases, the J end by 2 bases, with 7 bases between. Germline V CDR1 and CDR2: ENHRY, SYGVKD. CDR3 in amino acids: CAISTGNYGYTF. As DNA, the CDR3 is TGTGCCATCAGCACAGGGAACTATGGCTACACCTTC.

The CDR3 region is CASSIRLAGGLFEQFF. CDR3 nucleotide sequence: TGTGCCAGTAGTATTAGACTAGCGGGGGGGCTCTTTGAGCAGTTCTTC. The chain recombines TRBV19 with TRBJ2-1; 14 positions agree with TRBD2. The junction had 7 bases not matched to a gene; V was cut back by 3 bases and J by 9 bases. The length of the CDR3 is 16 residues. Germline-derived CDR1 and CDR2 are LNHDA and SQIVND (reference sequence).

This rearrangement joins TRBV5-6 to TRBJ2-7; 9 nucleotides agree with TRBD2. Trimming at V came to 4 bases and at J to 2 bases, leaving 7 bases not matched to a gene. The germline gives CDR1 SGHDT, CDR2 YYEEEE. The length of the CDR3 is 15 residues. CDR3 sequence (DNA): TGTGCCAGCAGCCAAGGGAGACTAGCGGCCTACGAGCAGTACTTC. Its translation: CASSQGRLAAYEQYF.

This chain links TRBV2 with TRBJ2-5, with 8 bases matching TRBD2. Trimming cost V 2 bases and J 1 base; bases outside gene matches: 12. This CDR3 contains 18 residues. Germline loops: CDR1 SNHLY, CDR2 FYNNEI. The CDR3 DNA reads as TGTGCCAGCAGTGAACTAGCTAGCGGGTCCCCCTCCCAAGAGACCCAGTACTTC. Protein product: CASSELASGSPSQETQYF.